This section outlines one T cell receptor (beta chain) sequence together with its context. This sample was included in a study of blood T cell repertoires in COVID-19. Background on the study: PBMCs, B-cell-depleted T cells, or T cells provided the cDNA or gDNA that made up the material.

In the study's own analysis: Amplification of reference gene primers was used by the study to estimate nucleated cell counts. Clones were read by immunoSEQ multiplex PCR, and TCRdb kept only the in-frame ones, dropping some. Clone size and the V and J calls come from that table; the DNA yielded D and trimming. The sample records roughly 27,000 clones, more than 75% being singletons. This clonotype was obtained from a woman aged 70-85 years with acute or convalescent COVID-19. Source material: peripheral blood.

CDR3 loop: CASSQEGRGYATNEKLFF. Here the CDR3 DNA reads TGCGCCAGCAGCCAAGAAGGTCGGGGGTATGCAACTAATGAAAAACTGTTTTTT. The chain uses TRBV4-1 and TRBJ1-4; possible D gene TRBD1, 5 bases. V gave up 0 bases and J gave up 0 bases, with 14 bases separating them. CDR1 is MGHRA, CDR2 YSYEKL, per germline. CDR3 length: 18 residues.